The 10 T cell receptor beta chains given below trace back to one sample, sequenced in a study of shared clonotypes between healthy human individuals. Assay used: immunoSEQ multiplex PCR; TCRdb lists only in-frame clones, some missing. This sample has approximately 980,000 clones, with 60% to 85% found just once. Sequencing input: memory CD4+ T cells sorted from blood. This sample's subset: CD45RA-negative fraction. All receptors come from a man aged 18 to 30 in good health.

CDR3 protein: CASSSGTAKNSPLHF. DNA of the CDR3: TGTGCCAGCAGTTCCGGGACAGCTAAAAATTCACCCCTCCACTTT. The chain couples TRBV6-6 to TRBJ1-6; 7 bases line up with TRBD1. The length of the CDR3 is 15 residues. Trimming at V came to 4 bases and at J to 7 bases, leaving 7 bases not matched to a gene. Germline CDR1 and CDR2: MNHNY and SVGAGI (reference sequence).

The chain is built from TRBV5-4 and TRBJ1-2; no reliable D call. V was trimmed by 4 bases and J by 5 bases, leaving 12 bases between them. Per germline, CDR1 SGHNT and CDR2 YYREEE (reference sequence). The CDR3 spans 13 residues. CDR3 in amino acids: CASSPGPLYGYTF. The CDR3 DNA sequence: TGTGCCAGCAGCCCCGGACCCCTATATGGCTACACCTTC.

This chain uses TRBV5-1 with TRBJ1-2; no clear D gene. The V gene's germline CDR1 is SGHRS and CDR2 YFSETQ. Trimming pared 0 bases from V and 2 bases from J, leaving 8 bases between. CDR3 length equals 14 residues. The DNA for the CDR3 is TGCGCCAGCAGCTTGGGCAGGTCAAACTATGGCTACACCTTC. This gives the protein CASSLGRSNYGYTF.

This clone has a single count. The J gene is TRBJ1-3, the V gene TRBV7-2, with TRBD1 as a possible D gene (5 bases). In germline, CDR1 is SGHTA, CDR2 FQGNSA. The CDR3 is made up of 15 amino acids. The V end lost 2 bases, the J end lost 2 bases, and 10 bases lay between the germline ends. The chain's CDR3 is CASSLRGSTGNTIYF. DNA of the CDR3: TGTGCCAGCAGCTTAAGGGGCTCTACTGGAAACACCATATATTTT.

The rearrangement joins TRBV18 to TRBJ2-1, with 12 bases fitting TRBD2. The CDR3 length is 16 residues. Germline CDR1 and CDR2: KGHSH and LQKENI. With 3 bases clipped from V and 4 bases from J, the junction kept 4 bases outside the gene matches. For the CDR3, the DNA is TGTGCCAGCTCACCGACGACTAGCGGGAGTTACAATGAGCAGTTCTTC. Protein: CASSPTTSGSYNEQFF. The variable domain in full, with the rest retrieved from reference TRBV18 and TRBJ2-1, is NAGVMQNPRHLVRRRGQEARLRCSPMKGHSHVYWYRQLPEEGLKFMVYLQKENIIDESGMPKERFSAEFPKEGPSILRIQQVVRGDSAAYFCASSPTTSGSYNEQFFGPGTRLTVL.

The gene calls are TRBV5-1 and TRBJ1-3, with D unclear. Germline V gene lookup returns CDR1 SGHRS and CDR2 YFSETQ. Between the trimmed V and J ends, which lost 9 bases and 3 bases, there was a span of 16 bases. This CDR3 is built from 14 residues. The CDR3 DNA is TGCGCCACCCCTACCTATCTATTTGGAAACACCATATATTTT. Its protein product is CATPTYLFGNTIYF. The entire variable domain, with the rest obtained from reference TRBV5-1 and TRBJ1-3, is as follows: KAGVTQTPRYLIKTRGQQVTLSCSPISGHRSVSWYQQTPGQGLQFLFEYFSETQRNKGNFPGRFSGRQFSNSRSEMNVSTLELGDSALYLCATPTYLFGNTIYFGEGSWLTVV.

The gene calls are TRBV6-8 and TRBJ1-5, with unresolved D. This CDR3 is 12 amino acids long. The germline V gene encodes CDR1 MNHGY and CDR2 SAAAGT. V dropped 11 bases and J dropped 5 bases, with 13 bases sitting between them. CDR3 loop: CAVSGSYQPQHF. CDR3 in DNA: TGTGCCGTCTCTGGGTCCTATCAGCCCCAGCATTTT.

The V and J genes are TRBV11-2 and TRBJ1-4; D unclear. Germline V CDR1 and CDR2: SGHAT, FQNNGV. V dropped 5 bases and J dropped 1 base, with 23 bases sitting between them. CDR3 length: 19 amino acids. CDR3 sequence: CASSPLPAAVPITNEKLFF. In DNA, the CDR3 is TGTGCCAGCAGCCCCCTTCCGGCAGCCGTCCCGATAACTAATGAAAAACTGTTTTTT.

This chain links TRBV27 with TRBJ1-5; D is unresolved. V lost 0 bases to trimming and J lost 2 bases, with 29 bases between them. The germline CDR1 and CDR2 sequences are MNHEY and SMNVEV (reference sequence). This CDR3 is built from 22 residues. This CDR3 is CASSLSREETITTLNRNQPQHF. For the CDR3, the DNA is TGTGCCAGCAGTTTATCCCGGGAAGAGACCATAACGACCTTAAATCGCAATCAGCCCCAGCATTTT.

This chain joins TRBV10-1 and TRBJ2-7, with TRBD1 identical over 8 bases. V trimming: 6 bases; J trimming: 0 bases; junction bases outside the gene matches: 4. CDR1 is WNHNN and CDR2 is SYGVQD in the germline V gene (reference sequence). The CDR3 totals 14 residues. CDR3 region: CASSPGGGSYEQYF. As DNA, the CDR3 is TGCGCCAGCAGCCCAGGGGGCGGCTCCTACGAGCAGTACTTC.